The T cell receptor beta chain described here comes from a study of blood T cell repertoires in COVID-19. The wider study: Acute and convalescent COVID-19 samples came from the United States, Italy and Spain. Sample material is recorded as cDNA or gDNA derived from T cells, B-cell-depleted T cells, or PBMCs.

Germline V CDR1 and CDR2: SNHLY, FYNNEI. V lost 0 bases and J lost 10, with 7 bases in between. This CDR3 comprises 13 residues. Original methodology: Nucleated cell counts were estimated from reference gene primer amplification. Data came from immunoSEQ multiplex PCR; TCRdb stores just in-frame clones and leaves some out. The D gene and trimming were derived from the DNA, and the V and J assignments and clone size from that table. Among roughly 200,000 clones listed, roughly 90% were seen once. The cohort comprised adults aged about 18 to 90 years residing in 20 to 30 US areas. The rearrangement links TRBV2 to TRBJ1-6, with D possibly being TRBD1 (6 bases). This receptor was identified in a woman in her forties or fifties in a cohort exposed to, infected with or recovered from COVID-19 (not recorded which). The sample consisted of PBMCs or T cells enriched from blood (not recorded which). The CDR3 loop is CASSEAGQSPLHF. The CDR3 bases are TGTGCCAGCAGTGAAGCGGGACAATCACCCCTCCACTTT.